This passage covers 8 T cell receptor beta chains from one sample sequenced in a study of blood T cell repertoires in COVID-19. Generated by immunoSEQ multiplex PCR, the TCRdb table keeps only in-frame clones and is missing some. The table has around 120,000 clones, 78% seen once. Sequenced material: peripheral blood. The receptor set was obtained from a man between 65 and 85 years old with acute or convalescent COVID-19.

V and J are TRBV4-3 and TRBJ1-4, with TRBD1 identical over 11 bases. CDR3 length: 15 residues. Looked up from germline, CDR1 is LGHNA and CDR2 is YSLEER. V was clipped by 4 bases and J by 7 bases; unmatched bases: 5. Here the CDR3 DNA reads TGCGCCAGCAGCCGTACCGGGACAGGGGGTGAAAAACTGTTTTTT. This translates into CASSRTGTGGEKLFF.

To note about this clone: Distinct nucleotide sequences in the sample also encode this CDR3. The chain is built from TRBV18 and TRBJ1-1, with D hard to call. V was pared by 3 bases and J by 0 bases, with 5 bases between. The CDR3 contains 13 residues. Per germline, CDR1 KGHSH and CDR2 LQKENI. The CDR3 loop reads CASSPTVNTEAFF. CDR3 DNA sequence: TGTGCCAGCTCACCTACAGTGAACACTGAAGCTTTCTTT.

The chain has TRBV3-1 (or the pseudogene TRBV3-2) and TRBJ1-1; no clear D. Germline loops: CDR1 LGHDT, CDR2 YNNKEL (reference sequence). The CDR3 loop spans 14 amino acids. Between the trimmed V and J ends, which lost 2 bases and 1 base, there was a span of 8 bases. The CDR3 loop reads CASSQMPGNTEAFF. The CDR3, as DNA: TGTGCCAGCAGCCAAATGCCGGGGAACACTGAAGCTTTCTTT.

CDR3 amino acids: CASSVASGTVYGYTF. CDR3 bases: TGTGCCAGCAGCGTAGCTTCCGGGACAGTTTATGGCTACACCTTC. This sequence joins TRBV9 and TRBJ1-2, with TRBD1 identical over 7 bases. The CDR3 length is 15 residues. The ends lost 0 bases at V and 5 bases at J; junction bases unmatched: 7. Germline V gene data show CDR1 as SGDLS and CDR2 as YYNGEE. The full variable domain, rest sourced from reference TRBV9 and TRBJ1-2, is DSGVTQTPKHLITATGQRVTLRCSPRSGDLSVYWYQQSLDQGLQFLIQYYNGEERAKGNILERFSAQQFPDLHSELNLSSLELGDSALYFCASSVASGTVYGYTFGSGTRLTVV.

This chain links TRBV7-2 with TRBJ2-7; TRBD2 matches at 11 bases. V was pared by 5 bases and J by 2 bases, with 8 bases of the junction left unmatched. The CDR3 loop spans 16 amino acids. Germline CDR1 is SGHTA and CDR2 is FQGNSA. The CDR3 loop is CASSVTSGGPAYEQYF. The CDR3 DNA is TGTGCCAGCAGCGTCACTAGCGGGGGACCGGCCTACGAGCAGTACTTC.

J is TRBJ1-2 and V is TRBV7-9, with unresolved D. Germline CDR1 is SEHNR and CDR2 is FQNEAQ (reference sequence). V lost 9 bases to trimming and J lost 4 bases, with 12 bases between them. The CDR3 has 12 amino acids. CDR3 protein: CASPLAGYGYTF. DNA for the CDR3: TGTGCCAGTCCCTTGGCGGGCTATGGCTACACCTTC.

The chain uses TRBV5-1 and TRBJ1-2; D gene unclear. CDR3 size: 16 residues. The V end lost 0 bases, the J end lost 3 bases, and 15 bases lay between the germline ends. Germline loops: CDR1 SGHRS, CDR2 YFSETQ. The CDR3, as DNA: TGCGCCAGCAGCTTGGCCACCACCTCAGGCGACTATGGCTACACCTTC. Residues: CASSLATTSGDYGYTF. Looking up the rest from reference TRBV5-1 and TRBJ1-2 gives the full variable domain: KAGVTQTPRYLIKTRGQQVTLSCSPISGHRSVSWYQQTPGQGLQFLFEYFSETQRNKGNFPGRFSGRQFSNSRSEMNVSTLELGDSALYLCASSLATTSGDYGYTFGSGTRLTVV.

This clone showed up just once. The sample carries other DNA sequences with the same CDR3. J is TRBJ2-7 and V is TRBV18, with 9 bases identical to TRBD1. This CDR3 spans 15 amino acids. CDR1 is KGHSH and CDR2 is LQKENI in the germline V gene. V lost 3 bases, J lost 0 bases, and 3 bases stayed unmatched. The CDR3 loop is CASSPPGQGSYEQYF. The CDR3 bases are TGTGCCAGCTCACCCCCGGGACAGGGCTCCTACGAGCAGTACTTC.